The following is a TCR beta chain sequence with its context. Its antigen is not known. Every isolated RNA sample was fully reverse transcribed, so sequencing captured expressed TCRB transcripts. Deep immunoSEQ sequencing covered naive, central memory and regulatory T cell samples. The table came from immunoSEQ multiplex PCR; TCRdb's copy has only in-frame clones and leaves some out. The data show 430,000 or so clones, roughly 11% seen once. This sample is drawn from a study of beta chain features in type 1 diabetes. Study information: Examination spanned about 99 million sorted cells from all samples. Study-level results: Moderately but significantly shorter TCRB CDR3s were found in Type 1 diabetes patients in all four CD4+ subsets.

The germline CDR1 and CDR2 sequences are MDHEN and SYDVKM. The CDR3 has 14 residues. The V end lost 6 bases, the J end lost 4 bases, and 14 bases lay between the germline ends. The rearrangement links TRBV28 to TRBJ2-3; a possible D gene is TRBD2 (7 bases). Sequenced sample: naive CD4+ T cells from blood. The TCR originated in a woman between 18 and 29 years old in good health. In DNA, the CDR3 is TGTGCCAGCAGGGAGGGGGGGCCCCCAGATACGCAGTATTTT. This translates into CASREGGPPDTQYF.